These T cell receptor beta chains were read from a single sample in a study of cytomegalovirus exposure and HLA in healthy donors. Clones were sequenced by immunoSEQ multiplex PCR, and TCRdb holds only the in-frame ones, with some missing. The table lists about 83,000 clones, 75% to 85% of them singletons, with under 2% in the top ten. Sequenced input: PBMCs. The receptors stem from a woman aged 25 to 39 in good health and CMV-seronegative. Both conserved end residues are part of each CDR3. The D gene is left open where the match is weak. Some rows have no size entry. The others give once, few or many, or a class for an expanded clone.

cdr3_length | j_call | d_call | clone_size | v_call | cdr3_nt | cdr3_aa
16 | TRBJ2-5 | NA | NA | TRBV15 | TGTGCCACCAGCAGAGATCGCCTGGGTGGGGCGGAGACCCAGTACTTC | CATSRDRLGGAETQYF
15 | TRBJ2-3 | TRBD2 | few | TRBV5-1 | TGCGCCAGCACCCAAGAAGCGGGAGGGACAGATACGCAGTATTTT | CASTQEAGGTDTQYF
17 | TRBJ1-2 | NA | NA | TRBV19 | TGTGCCAGTAGTATTTGGGCCCCTCAGGAGGGGATATATGGCTACACCTTC | CASSIWAPQEGIYGYTF
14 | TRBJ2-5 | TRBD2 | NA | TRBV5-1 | TGCGCCAGCAGCCGACTAGCGGGAGACCCGACCCAGTACTTC | CASSRLAGDPTQYF
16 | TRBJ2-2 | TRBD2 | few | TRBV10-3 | TGTGCCATCAGAAAAATTGCGGGAGACCCCACCGGGGAGCTGTTTTTT | CAIRKIAGDPTGELFF
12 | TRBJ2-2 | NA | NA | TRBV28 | TGTGCCAGCAGTCCCTGGCCCGGGGAGCTGTTTTTT | CASSPWPGELFF
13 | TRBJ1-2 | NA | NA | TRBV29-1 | TGCAGCGTCCCAAGACAAGCTAACTATGGCTACACCTTC | CSVPRQANYGYTF
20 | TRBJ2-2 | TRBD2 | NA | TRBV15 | TGTGCCACCAGCAGAGATCACCGGACTAGCGGGAGACGGGACACCGGGGAGCTGTTTTTT | CATSRDHRTSGRRDTGELFF
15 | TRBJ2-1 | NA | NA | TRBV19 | TGTGCCAGTAGTATACAGGGCAATAGCCACAATGAGCAGTTCTTC | CASSIQGNSHNEQFF
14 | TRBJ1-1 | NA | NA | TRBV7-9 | TGTGCCAGCAGCTTAGAGGCTCAGGGGCGAAAAGCTTTCTTT | CASSLEAQGRKAFF
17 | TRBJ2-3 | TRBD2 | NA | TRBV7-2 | TGTGCCAGCAGCTTAGTTCTCGCGGGAGGTAATACAGATACGCAGTATTTT | CASSLVLAGGNTDTQYF
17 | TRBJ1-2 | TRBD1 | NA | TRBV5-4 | TGTGCCAGCAGCTCGCGGGAGGGGGCCCATACCAACTATGGCTACACCTTC | CASSSREGAHTNYGYTF
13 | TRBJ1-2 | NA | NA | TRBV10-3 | TGTGCCATCAGTTTATCCTACAGGGAAGGCTACACCTTC | CAISLSYREGYTF
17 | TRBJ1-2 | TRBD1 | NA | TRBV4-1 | TGCGCCAGCAGCCGCAGGGGAGGGACAGGGGGGAACTATGGCTACACCTTC | CASSRRGGTGGNYGYTF
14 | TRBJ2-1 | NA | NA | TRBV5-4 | TGTGCCAGCAGCTTACCAGGCACCTACAATGAGCAGTTCTTC | CASSLPGTYNEQFF
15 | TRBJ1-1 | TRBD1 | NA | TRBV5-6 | TGTGCCAGCAGCTTGGGGGACAGGGAACCCACTGAAGCTTTCTTT | CASSLGDREPTEAFF
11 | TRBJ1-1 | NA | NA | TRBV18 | TGTGCCAGCTCCCCCACGGTCGAAGCTTTCTTT | CASSPTVEAFF
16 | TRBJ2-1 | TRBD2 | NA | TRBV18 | TGTGCCAGCTCACCACCGGGACTAGCGGGAGGGGATGAGCAGTTCTTC | CASSPPGLAGGDEQFF
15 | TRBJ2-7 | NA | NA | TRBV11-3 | TGTGCCAGCAGCTTAGTTCTGTGTGGAGCCTACGAGCAGTACTTC | CASSLVLCGAYEQYF
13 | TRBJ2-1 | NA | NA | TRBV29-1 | TGCAGCGCCGAAGGGAGCTCCTACAATGAGCAGTTCTTC | CSAEGSSYNEQFF
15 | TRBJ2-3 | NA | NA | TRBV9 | TGTGCCAGCAGCGGGCGGGACGCCAGCACAGATACGCAGTATTTT | CASSGRDASTDTQYF
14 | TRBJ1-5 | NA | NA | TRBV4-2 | TGTGCCAGCAGCCAAGAAAGCACCAATCAGCCCCAGCATTTT | CASSQESTNQPQHF
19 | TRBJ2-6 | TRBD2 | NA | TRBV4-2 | TGTGCCAGCAGCCAAGACAGGATGCAGGCGGGGGGTGGGGCCAACGTCCTGACTTTC | CASSQDRMQAGGGANVLTF
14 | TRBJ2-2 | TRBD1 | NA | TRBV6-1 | TGTGCCAGCAGTAACAGGGGTCGGACCGGGGAGCTGTTTTTT | CASSNRGRTGELFF
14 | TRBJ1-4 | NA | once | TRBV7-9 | TGTGCCAGCAGCGCACGACAGCTCAATGAAAAACTGTTTTTT | CASSARQLNEKLFF
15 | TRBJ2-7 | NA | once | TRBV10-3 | TGTGCCATCAGTGAGTCCCAGGCGGGGACGAACGAGCAGTACTTC | CAISESQAGTNEQYF
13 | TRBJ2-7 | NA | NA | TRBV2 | TGTGCCAGCAGTGACGCCCTAGTGAGCGAGCAGTACTTC | CASSDALVSEQYF
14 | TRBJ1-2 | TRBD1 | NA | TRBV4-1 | TGCGCCAGCAGCCAAGCCGGGACAGGGTATGGCTACACCTTC | CASSQAGTGYGYTF
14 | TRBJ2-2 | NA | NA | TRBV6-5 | TGTGCCAGCACGAAGCGCGCGAACACCGGGGAGCTGTTTTTT | CASTKRANTGELFF
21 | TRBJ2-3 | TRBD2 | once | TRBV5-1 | TGCGCCAGCAGCTTGCGCGCGCGGGAGGTACAAACTTACTATCGGGCAGATACGCAGTATTTT | CASSLRAREVQTYYRADTQYF
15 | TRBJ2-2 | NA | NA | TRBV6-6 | TGTGCCAGCAGTCCAAGGACAGATAGAACCGGGGAGCTGTTTTTT | CASSPRTDRTGELFF
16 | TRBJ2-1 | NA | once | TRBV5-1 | TGCGCCAGCAGCTTGGGGGCCTTGAGCTCCTACAATGAGCAGTTCTTC | CASSLGALSSYNEQFF
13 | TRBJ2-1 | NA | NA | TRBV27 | TGTGCCAGCAGTCATCCGGTTTCCGGTGAGCAGTTCTTC | CASSHPVSGEQFF
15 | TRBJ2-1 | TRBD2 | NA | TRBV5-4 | TGTGCCAGCAGCTTGGTTCTAGCGGGTCGGGATGAGCAGTTCTTC | CASSLVLAGRDEQFF
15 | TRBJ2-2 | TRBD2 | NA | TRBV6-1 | TGTGCCAGCAGACTGGGACTAGCGGGAGCCGGGGAGCTGTTTTTT | CASRLGLAGAGELFF
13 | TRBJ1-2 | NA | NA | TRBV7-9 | TGTGCCAGCAGCCCAGACAGCACCTATGGCTACACCTTC | CASSPDSTYGYTF
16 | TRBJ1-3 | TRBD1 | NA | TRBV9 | TGTGCCAGCAGCGTAGGGACAGGGGGCAGTGGAAACACCATATATTTT | CASSVGTGGSGNTIYF
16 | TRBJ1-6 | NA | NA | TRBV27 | TGTGCCAGCAGTTTGACAGGTTTCTCCTATAATTCACCCCTCCACTTT | CASSLTGFSYNSPLHF
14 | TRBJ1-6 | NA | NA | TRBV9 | TGTGCCAGCAGCGTTGACAGGAATAATTCACCCCTCCACTTT | CASSVDRNNSPLHF
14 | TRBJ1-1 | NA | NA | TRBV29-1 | TGCAGCGTTGACGGGAGGCATAGGGACACTGAAGCTTTCTTT | CSVDGRHRDTEAFF
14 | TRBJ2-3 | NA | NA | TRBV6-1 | TGTGCCAGCAGTGCCGGCGGGCCCACAGATACGCAGTATTTT | CASSAGGPTDTQYF
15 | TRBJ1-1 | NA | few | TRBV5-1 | TGCGCCAGCAGCTACTACAGGGCTTCGGGCACTGAAGCTTTCTTT | CASSYYRASGTEAFF
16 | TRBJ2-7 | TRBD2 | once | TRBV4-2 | TGTGCCAGCAGCCAGTTTAGCGGGAGAGACAAAAGGGAGCAGTACTTC | CASSQFSGRDKREQYF
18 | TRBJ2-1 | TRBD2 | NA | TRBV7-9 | TGTGCCAGCAGCTTAGTGGGACTAGCGGGAGACAGCTACAATGAGCAGTTCTTC | CASSLVGLAGDSYNEQFF
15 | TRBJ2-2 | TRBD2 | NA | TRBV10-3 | TGTGCCATCAGCAGACTAGCCTCGAACACCGGGGAGCTGTTTTTT | CAISRLASNTGELFF
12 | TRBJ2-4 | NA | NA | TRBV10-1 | TGCGCCAGCAGTGAACCGGGAAACATTCAGTACTTC | CASSEPGNIQYF
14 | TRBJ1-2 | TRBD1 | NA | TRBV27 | TGTGCCAGCAGGCCCGGGACAGTCCAAATTGGCTACACCTTC | CASRPGTVQIGYTF
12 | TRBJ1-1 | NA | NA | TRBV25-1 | TGTGCCAGCCGGGGTGGGAACACTGAAGCTTTCTTT | CASRGGNTEAFF
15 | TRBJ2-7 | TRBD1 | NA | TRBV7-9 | TGTGCCAGCAGCTTAGTACAGGGGAGCTCCTACGAGCAGTACTTC | CASSLVQGSSYEQYF